The rows below give T cell receptor beta chains drawn from one sample of a study of shared clonotypes between healthy human individuals. Profiled with immunoSEQ multiplex PCR; TCRdb holds only in-frame clones, not every one. The sample consists of 2 million to 2.5 million clones, under 97% of them appearing once. The sequenced sample consisted of naive CD4+ T cells sorted from blood. The receptors were gathered from a man aged 18 to 35 in good health. CDR3s include the opening cysteine and the closing phenylalanine or tryptophan. Fields, in order: V gene, J gene, D gene, CDR3 DNA, CDR3 protein. D genes are given only for firm matches.

TRBV5-5	TRBJ1-5	NA	TGTGCCAGCAGCTTGGAGGGGGGCGGGCAGCCCCAGCATTTT	CASSLEGGGQPQHF
TRBV5-6	TRBJ2-5	NA	TGTGCCAGCAGCTTGGCGTTAGAGACCCAGTACTTC	CASSLALETQYF
TRBV30	TRBJ2-7	NA	TGTGCCTGGAGGACGACAGGGGGCATTAGCGGGAGGGCCATGTCCTACGAGCAGTACTTC	CAWRTTGGISGRAMSYEQYF
TRBV10-1	TRBJ2-7	TRBD1	TGCGCCAGCAGTGGCTTTGGGGACAGGGGGACCTACGAGCAGTACTTC	CASSGFGDRGTYEQYF
TRBV4-3	TRBJ2-5	NA	TGCGCCAGCAGCCAAGATCGGTCGAAGACCCAGTACTTC	CASSQDRSKTQYF
TRBV29-1	TRBJ2-5	TRBD1	TGCAGCGTTGAGGACAGGGGGGTCGGGACCCAGTACTTC	CSVEDRGVGTQYF
TRBV30	TRBJ1-6	NA	TGTGCCTGGAGTAAGGGTCAGGATAATTCACCCCTCCACTTT	CAWSKGQDNSPLHF
TRBV7-9	TRBJ2-7	NA	TGTGCCAGCAGCCTGGGACAAGACCTCTACGAGCAGTACTTC	CASSLGQDLYEQYF
TRBV7-3	TRBJ1-6	TRBD1	TGTGCCAGCAGCTTAACCACAGGGGTAGGGCTAAGCGATTCACCCCTCCACTTT	CASSLTTGVGLSDSPLHF
TRBV7-9	TRBJ2-3	TRBD2	TGTGCCAGCAGCTTGTTTTTTCGGTGGACTAGCGGGAATTCTACGCAGTATTTT	CASSLFFRWTSGNSTQYF
TRBV19	TRBJ2-1	TRBD2	TGTGCCAGCTCTTCTAGCGGAAGCTCCTACAATGAGCAGTTCTTC	CASSSSGSSYNEQFF
TRBV13	TRBJ2-1	TRBD1	TGTGCCAGCAGCTCTAAGGGGGCACAGAACTCCTACAATGAGCAGTTCTTC	CASSSKGAQNSYNEQFF
TRBV15	TRBJ1-2	NA	TGTGCCACCAGCGGCCGACAAGGGTGTGGAAAGACCTATGGCTACACCTTC	CATSGRQGCGKTYGYTF
TRBV30	TRBJ1-3	NA	TGTGCTTTTGGGGCGGCTGGAAACACCATATATTTT	CAFGAAGNTIYF
TRBV6-1	TRBJ1-2	NA	TGTGCCAGCAGTGCGACCCGACAGAATGGCTACACCTTC	CASSATRQNGYTF
TRBV6-5	TRBJ2-7	NA	TGTGCCAGCAGTCGAGGGCGGTACGAGCAGTACTTC	CASSRGRYEQYF